A selection of T cell receptor beta chains follows, all from one sample in a study of T cell responses to AZD1222 COVID-19 vaccine. Some clones are missing from TCRdb's copy, which holds only in-frame ones; the method was immunoSEQ multiplex PCR. There are 65,000 to 90,000 clones in the sample; approximately 87% occur only once, and roughly 7.7% lies in the top ten. Source: peripheral blood, taken on day 0 of AZD1222 vaccination. The receptor set was obtained from an adult in good health. Both conserved end residues are part of each CDR3. The D gene is left open where the match is weak. Size values are once, few and many counts, or a class for expanded clones, and some rows have none.

d_call	v_call	clone_size	j_call	cdr3_nt	cdr3_aa
.	TRBV10-3	.	TRBJ1-2	TGTGCCATCAGTGGAACAGGGTGGGCGAACTATGGCTACACCTTC	CAISGTGWANYGYTF
.	TRBV19	.	TRBJ1-2	TGTGCCAGTAGTATAGATGATGGCAACTATGGCTACACCTTC	CASSIDDGNYGYTF
.	TRBV7-6	.	TRBJ2-3	TGTGCCAGCAGCTCCCGGGACATCACTAGCACAGATACGCAGTATTTT	CASSSRDITSTDTQYF
TRBD2	TRBV19	.	TRBJ2-5	TGTGCCAGTAGTGCCACTAGCGGGAGGGCCCCACTTCAAGAGACCCAGTACTTC	CASSATSGRAPLQETQYF
.	TRBV28	.	TRBJ1-3	TGTGCCAGCAGTTTATCCACTAACGGAAACACCATATATTTT	CASSLSTNGNTIYF
.	TRBV7-2	.	TRBJ2-1	TGTGCCAGCAGCCAAATGAATGAGCAGTTCTTC	CASSQMNEQFF
.	TRBV12-3/TRBV12-4	few	TRBJ1-1	TGTGCCAGCAGTCTACAGGGTGGCACTGAAGCTTTCTTT	CASSLQGGTEAFF
.	TRBV2	.	TRBJ2-4	TGTGCCAGCAGTGGACCCCGGGACATTCAGTACTTC	CASSGPRDIQYF
.	TRBV28	.	TRBJ2-7	TGTGCCAGCAGTTCCCCCGTTTCCGGGACCGCCTACGAGCAGTACTTC	CASSSPVSGTAYEQYF
.	TRBV19	.	TRBJ1-3	TGTGCCAGTAGTATAGCCGCCCACCGGGCCGCTGGAGGAAACACCATATATTTT	CASSIAAHRAAGGNTIYF
.	TRBV28	.	TRBJ2-2	TGTGCCAGCAGTAAAACGACCGGGGAGCTGTTTTTT	CASSKTTGELFF
TRBD1	TRBV2	.	TRBJ1-5	TGTGCCAGCAGCGCAGGTGGAACGGGGACAGGGTATCAGCCCCAGCATTTT	CASSAGGTGTGYQPQHF
TRBD1	TRBV4-1	.	TRBJ1-1	TGCGCCAGCAGCCAAGGCAGGGGGACAGGGACTGAAGCTTTCTTT	CASSQGRGTGTEAFF
.	TRBV7-9	.	TRBJ1-2	TGTGCCAGCAGCGCGGGACCGATCTATGGCTACACCTTC	CASSAGPIYGYTF
.	TRBV7-2	.	TRBJ1-2	TGTGCCAGCAGCTCGGATCAGGGTATTTATGGCTACACCTTC	CASSSDQGIYGYTF
.	TRBV5-4	.	TRBJ2-1	TGTGCCAGCAGCTCCAGTCAGCTATCCTACAATGAGCAGTTCTTC	CASSSSQLSYNEQFF
.	TRBV27	.	TRBJ2-7	TGTGCCAGCAGTTACCGGGGGCCCCCCTACGAGCAGTACTTC	CASSYRGPPYEQYF
.	TRBV7-9	.	TRBJ2-7	TGTGCCAGCAGCTTAGCAAAACAGGACGAAGACGAGCAGTACTTC	CASSLAKQDEDEQYF
.	TRBV9	.	TRBJ2-7	TGTGCCAGCAGCGTAGATAAGTACTTC	CASSVDKYF
.	TRBV2	.	TRBJ2-1	TGTGCCAGCAGCGTGGACGGCGGTGAGCAGTTCTTC	CASSVDGGEQFF
.	TRBV3-1/TRBV3-2	.	TRBJ2-3	TGTGCCAGCAGCCAAGAGGGGTCTGGAGATACGCAGTATTTT	CASSQEGSGDTQYF
TRBD2	TRBV7-6	.	TRBJ2-2	TGTGCCAGCAGCCCCTTGACTAGCGGGGGAGTCACCGGGGAGCTGTTTTTT	CASSPLTSGGVTGELFF
TRBD1	TRBV5-1	.	TRBJ1-6	TGCGCCAGCAGCCCCCACGACAGGGATGACCGCTCCTATAATTCACCCCTCCACTTT	CASSPHDRDDRSYNSPLHF
TRBD2	TRBV7-2	.	TRBJ2-1	TGTGCCAGCAGCTTAGGCGGGGGAACCCCGCGGCAGTTCTTC	CASSLGGGTPRQFF
.	TRBV5-1	.	TRBJ1-2	TGCGCCAGCAGCCCGGAACAGGTTAGGTTGTCGCTCGGCTACACCTTC	CASSPEQVRLSLGYTF
TRBD2	TRBV24-1	.	TRBJ2-1	TGTGCCACCAGGTCTAGCGGGAGGGCCAACGAGCAGTTCTTC	CATRSSGRANEQFF
.	TRBV6-2/TRBV6-3	.	TRBJ2-7	TGTGCCAGCAGTTACTCGACCCGGGACCCCAGCTTCTACGAGCAGTACTTC	CASSYSTRDPSFYEQYF
.	TRBV28	few	TRBJ2-5	TGTGCCAGCAGGACCGGGGGTGGGACCGAAGAGACCCAGTACTTC	CASRTGGGTEETQYF
TRBD1	TRBV18	.	TRBJ1-5	TGTGCCAGCTCTCGGGACAGGTCGGCTCAGCCCCAGCATTTT	CASSRDRSAQPQHF
.	TRBV19	.	TRBJ1-2	TGTGCCAGTAGTCCCGACAAGGGCTATGGCTACACCTTC	CASSPDKGYGYTF
.	TRBV6-4	.	TRBJ1-6	TGTGCCAGCAGCGAACAGTATAATTCACCCCTCCACTTT	CASSEQYNSPLHF
TRBD2	TRBV10-3	.	TRBJ2-2	TGTGCCATCAGAGGTAGCGGGAGTAAGAACACCGGGGAGCTGTTTTTT	CAIRGSGSKNTGELFF
.	TRBV28	few	TRBJ2-7	TGTGCCAGCAGTCCCCGTGAGGGGGTCTACGAGCAGTACTTC	CASSPREGVYEQYF
.	TRBV28	.	TRBJ2-5	TGTGCCAGCAGACTGTGGGAGACCCAGTACTTC	CASRLWETQYF
TRBD2	TRBV19	few	TRBJ2-1	TGTGCCAGTAGTGACCGACTAGCGGGGTTTAACAATGAGCAGTTCTTC	CASSDRLAGFNNEQFF
TRBD1	TRBV6-2/TRBV6-3	.	TRBJ2-1	TGTGCCAGCAGTTACTCTAAACCCGGGACAGGTATCAATGAGCAGTTCTTC	CASSYSKPGTGINEQFF
.	TRBV3-1/TRBV3-2	.	TRBJ2-7	TGTGCCAGCAGCCGGCAGTCGACGGCTACCTACGAGCAGTACTTC	CASSRQSTATYEQYF
TRBD1	TRBV9	.	TRBJ1-5	TGTGCCAGCAGCGTAGGGCAGGGGGGAAGTCAGCCCCAGCATTTT	CASSVGQGGSQPQHF
.	TRBV2	.	TRBJ2-5	TGTGCCAGCAGTGTGGGGGGCACGGAGACCCAGTACTTC	CASSVGGTETQYF
.	TRBV25-1	.	TRBJ1-6	TGTGCCAGCAGTGAATATGGTACAGTAGGGAATTCACCCCTCCACTTT	CASSEYGTVGNSPLHF
.	TRBV20-1	.	TRBJ2-1	TGCAGTGCTATTGAGGGGGGCATTTATGAGCAGTTCTTC	CSAIEGGIYEQFF
.	TRBV7-6	.	TRBJ1-1	TGTGCCAGCAGCCAGACGGAGGGAGGCACTGAAGCTTTCTTT	CASSQTEGGTEAFF
TRBD1	TRBV10-3	.	TRBJ1-4	TGTGCCATCAGTGAGTCGAACGGACAGGGGGCGTCTAATGAAAAACTGTTTTTT	CAISESNGQGASNEKLFF
TRBD2	TRBV6-4	.	TRBJ2-7	TGTGCCAGCAGTGTTCTAGCGGGGGCCTCCTACGAGCAGTACTTC	CASSVLAGASYEQYF
TRBD1	TRBV7-2	.	TRBJ2-7	TGTGCCAGCAGCTTAGGACAGGGGACAGGTGAGCAGTACTTC	CASSLGQGTGEQYF
TRBD1	TRBV5-1	.	TRBJ2-2	TGCGCCAGCAGCCCCCGACAGGGGGTAGCCGGGGAGCTGTTTTTT	CASSPRQGVAGELFF
TRBD1	TRBV6-2/TRBV6-3	.	TRBJ1-5	TGTGCCAGCAGTCCGCCGGGACAGGGTTTCGGAAATCAGCCCCAGCATTTT	CASSPPGQGFGNQPQHF
.	TRBV9	.	TRBJ1-5	TGTGCCAGCAGCGTAGCTCCACAGCCAAATCAGCCCCAGCATTTT	CASSVAPQPNQPQHF
TRBD2	TRBV7-8	.	TRBJ2-1	TGTGCCAGCAGCCCGAGACTAGCGGGGGGGCAATACAATGAGCAGTTCTTC	CASSPRLAGGQYNEQFF
TRBD1	TRBV19	.	TRBJ1-1	TGTGCCAGTAGTATAGTTTTGACAGGGGGCATCACTGAAGCTTTCTTT	CASSIVLTGGITEAFF
TRBD1	TRBV5-6	.	TRBJ1-2	TGTGCCAGCAGCCCCTACAGGGGGTATTATGATGGCTACACCTTC	CASSPYRGYYDGYTF
TRBD1	TRBV10-3	.	TRBJ2-1	TGTGCCACCGAGGGACAGTACAATGAGCAGTTCTTC	CATEGQYNEQFF
TRBD2	TRBV14	.	TRBJ2-4	TGTGCCAGCAGCTCGGGACTAACCAAAAACATTCAGTACTTC	CASSSGLTKNIQYF
.	TRBV28	.	TRBJ2-1	TGTGCCAGCAGTTTTTGGGGGCTTGAGCAGTTCTTC	CASSFWGLEQFF
.	TRBV7-2	.	TRBJ1-2	TGTGCCAGCAGCTTAAGTTCGGCCCTTAACTATGGCTACACCTTC	CASSLSSALNYGYTF
TRBD1	TRBV7-9	.	TRBJ1-4	TGTGCCAGCAGCTTGTACCGGGACAGGGGAGAAAAACTGTTTTTT	CASSLYRDRGEKLFF
.	TRBV29-1	.	TRBJ2-1	TGCAGCGTTGAAGGGGTCTATGAGCAGTTCTTC	CSVEGVYEQFF
TRBD2	TRBV10-3	.	TRBJ2-1	TGTGCCATCAGTGAGTCTAGCGGGAGACCGAATGAGCAGTTCTTC	CAISESSGRPNEQFF